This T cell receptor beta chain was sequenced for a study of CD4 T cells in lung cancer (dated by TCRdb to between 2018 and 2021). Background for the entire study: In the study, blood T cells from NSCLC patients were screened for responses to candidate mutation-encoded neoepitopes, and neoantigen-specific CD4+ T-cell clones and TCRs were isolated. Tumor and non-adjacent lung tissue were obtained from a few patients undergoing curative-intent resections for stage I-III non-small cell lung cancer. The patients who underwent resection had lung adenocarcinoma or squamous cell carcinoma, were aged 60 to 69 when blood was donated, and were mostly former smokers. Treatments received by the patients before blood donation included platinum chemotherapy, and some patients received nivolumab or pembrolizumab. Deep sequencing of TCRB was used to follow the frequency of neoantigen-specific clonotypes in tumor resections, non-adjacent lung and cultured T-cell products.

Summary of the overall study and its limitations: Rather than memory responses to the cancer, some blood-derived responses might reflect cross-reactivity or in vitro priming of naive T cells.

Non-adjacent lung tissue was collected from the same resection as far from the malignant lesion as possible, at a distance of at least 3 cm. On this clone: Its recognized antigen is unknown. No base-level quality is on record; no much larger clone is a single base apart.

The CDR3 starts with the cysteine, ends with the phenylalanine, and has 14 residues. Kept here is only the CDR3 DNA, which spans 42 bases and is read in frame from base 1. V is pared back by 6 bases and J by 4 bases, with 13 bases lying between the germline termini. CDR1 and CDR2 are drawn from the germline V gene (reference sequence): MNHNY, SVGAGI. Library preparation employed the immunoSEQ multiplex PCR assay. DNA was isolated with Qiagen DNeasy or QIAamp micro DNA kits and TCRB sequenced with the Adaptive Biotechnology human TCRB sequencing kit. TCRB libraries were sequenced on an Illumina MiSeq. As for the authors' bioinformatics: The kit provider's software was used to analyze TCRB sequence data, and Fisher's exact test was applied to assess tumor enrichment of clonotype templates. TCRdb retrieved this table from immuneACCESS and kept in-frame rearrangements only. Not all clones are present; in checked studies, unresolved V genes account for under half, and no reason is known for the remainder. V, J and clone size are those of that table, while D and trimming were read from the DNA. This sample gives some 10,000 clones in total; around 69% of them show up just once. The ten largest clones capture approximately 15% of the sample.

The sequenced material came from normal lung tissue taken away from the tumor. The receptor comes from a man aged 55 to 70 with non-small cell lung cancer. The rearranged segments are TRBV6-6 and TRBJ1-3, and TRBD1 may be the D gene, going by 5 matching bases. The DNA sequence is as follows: TGTGCCAGCAGGTCCGACAGCCACGGAAACACCATATATTTT. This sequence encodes CASRSDSHGNTIYF.